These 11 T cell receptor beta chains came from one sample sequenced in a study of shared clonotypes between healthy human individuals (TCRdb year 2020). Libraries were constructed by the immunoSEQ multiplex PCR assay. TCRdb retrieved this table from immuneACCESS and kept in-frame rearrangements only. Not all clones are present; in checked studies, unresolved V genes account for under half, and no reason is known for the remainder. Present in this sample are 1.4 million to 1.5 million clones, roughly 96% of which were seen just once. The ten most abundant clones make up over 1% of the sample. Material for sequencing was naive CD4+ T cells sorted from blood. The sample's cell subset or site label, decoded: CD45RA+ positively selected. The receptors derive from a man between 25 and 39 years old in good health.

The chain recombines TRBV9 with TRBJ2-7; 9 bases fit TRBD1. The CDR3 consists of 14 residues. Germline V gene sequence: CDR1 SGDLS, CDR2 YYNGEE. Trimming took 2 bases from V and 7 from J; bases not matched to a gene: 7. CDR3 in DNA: TGTGCCAGCAGCGTCGGGACAGGGTACGAGGAGCAGTACTTC. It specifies CASSVGTGYEEQYF.

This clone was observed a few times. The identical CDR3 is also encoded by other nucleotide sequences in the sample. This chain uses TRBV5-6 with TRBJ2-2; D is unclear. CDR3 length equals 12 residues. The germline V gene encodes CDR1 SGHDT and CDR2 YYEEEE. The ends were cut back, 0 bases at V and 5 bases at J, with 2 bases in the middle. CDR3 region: CASSLDTGELFF. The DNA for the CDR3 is TGTGCCAGCAGCTTGGATACCGGGGAGCTGTTTTTT. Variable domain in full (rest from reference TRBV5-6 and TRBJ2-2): DAGVTQSPTHLIKTRGQQVTLRCSPKSGHDTVSWYQQALGQGPQFIFQYYEEEERQRGNFPDRFSGHQFPNYSSELNVNALLLGDSALYLCASSLDTGELFFGEGSRLTVL.

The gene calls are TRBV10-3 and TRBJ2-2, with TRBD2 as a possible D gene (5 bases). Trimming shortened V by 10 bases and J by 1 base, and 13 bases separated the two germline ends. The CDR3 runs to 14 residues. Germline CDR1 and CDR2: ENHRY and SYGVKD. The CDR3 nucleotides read TGTGCCACCCGGACTTCGATGAACACCGGGGAGCTGTTTTTT. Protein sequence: CATRTSMNTGELFF.

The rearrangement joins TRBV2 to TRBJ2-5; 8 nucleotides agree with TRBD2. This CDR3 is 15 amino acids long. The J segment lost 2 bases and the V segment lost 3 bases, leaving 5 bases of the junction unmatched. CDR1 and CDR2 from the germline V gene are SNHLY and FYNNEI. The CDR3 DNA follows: TGTGCCAGCAGTGAGCGGGGGACTAGGCAAGAGACCCAGTACTTC. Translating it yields CASSERGTRQETQYF.

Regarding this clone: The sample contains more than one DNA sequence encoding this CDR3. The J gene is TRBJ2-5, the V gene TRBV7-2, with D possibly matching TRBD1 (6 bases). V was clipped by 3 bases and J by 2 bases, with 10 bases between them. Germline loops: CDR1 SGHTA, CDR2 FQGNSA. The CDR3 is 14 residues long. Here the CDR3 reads CASSLGRGQETQYF. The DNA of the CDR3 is TGTGCCAGCAGCTTGGGTAGGGGGCAAGAGACCCAGTACTTC.

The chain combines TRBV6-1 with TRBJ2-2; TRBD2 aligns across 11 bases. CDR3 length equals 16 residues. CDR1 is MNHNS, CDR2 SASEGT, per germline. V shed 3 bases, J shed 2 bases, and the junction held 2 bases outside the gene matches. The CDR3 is CASSETSGANTGELFF. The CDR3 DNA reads TGTGCCAGCAGTGAGACTAGCGGGGCAAACACCGGGGAGCTGTTTTTT.

The CDR3 loop is CASSIRGHDYGYTF. The CDR3 DNA is TGTGCCAGCAGCATCAGGGGGCACGACTATGGCTACACCTTC. The chain links TRBV28 to TRBJ1-2; TRBD1 matches at 8 bases. This CDR3 region has 14 residues. Germline V gives CDR1 MDHEN, CDR2 SYDVKM. V was clipped by 6 bases and J by 3 bases; unmatched bases: 6.

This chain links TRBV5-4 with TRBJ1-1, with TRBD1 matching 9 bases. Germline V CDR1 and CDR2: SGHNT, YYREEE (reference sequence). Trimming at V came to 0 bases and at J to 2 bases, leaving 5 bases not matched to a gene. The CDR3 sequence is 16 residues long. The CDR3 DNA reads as TGTGCCAGCAGCTTGGCGGGACAGGGAGGTAACACTGAAGCTTTCTTT. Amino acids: CASSLAGQGGNTEAFF. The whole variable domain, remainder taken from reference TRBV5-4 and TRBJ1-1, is ETGVTQSPTHLIKTRGQQVTLRCSSQSGHNTVSWYQQALGQGPQFIFQYYREEENGRGNFPPRFSGLQFPNYSSELNVNALELDDSALYLCASSLAGQGGNTEAFFGQGTRLTVV.

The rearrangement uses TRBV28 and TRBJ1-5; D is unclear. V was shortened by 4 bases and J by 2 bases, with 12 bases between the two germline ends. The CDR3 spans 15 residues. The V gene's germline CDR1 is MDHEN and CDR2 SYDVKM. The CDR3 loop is CASSSGGPGNQPQHF. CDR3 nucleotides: TGTGCCAGCAGTTCAGGCGGACCCGGCAATCAGCCCCAGCATTTT.

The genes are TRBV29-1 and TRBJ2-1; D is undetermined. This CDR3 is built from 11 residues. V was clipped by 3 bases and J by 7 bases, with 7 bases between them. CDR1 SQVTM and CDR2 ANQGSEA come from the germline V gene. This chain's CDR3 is CSVELVNEQFF. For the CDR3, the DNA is TGCAGCGTTGAGTTGGTTAATGAGCAGTTCTTC.

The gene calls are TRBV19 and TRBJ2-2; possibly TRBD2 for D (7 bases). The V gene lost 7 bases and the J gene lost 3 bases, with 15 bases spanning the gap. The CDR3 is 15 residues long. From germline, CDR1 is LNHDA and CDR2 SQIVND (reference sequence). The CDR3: CASMRVGGDTGELFF. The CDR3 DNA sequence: TGTGCCAGTATGAGAGTAGGGGGGGACACCGGGGAGCTGTTTTTT.